This T cell receptor beta chain was sequenced in a study of CD8+ T cells in alopecia areata. Once RNA had been extracted, it was reverse transcribed into cDNA to act as the sequencing template. Libraries were prepared by immunoSEQ multiplex PCR; TCRdb keeps only in-frame clonotypes and omits some of them. The sample lists some 200,000 clones, about 56% occurring once. The source of this sequence is a human donor in good health. Input material: CD8+ T cells sorted from blood.

The DNA of the CDR3 is TGTGCCAGCAGTGATAAGGGGGCTAATGAAAAACTGTTTTTT. Its translation is CASSDKGANEKLFF. The V and J genes are TRBV25-1 and TRBJ1-4; weak D call: TRBD1 (6 bases). V lost 3 bases to trimming and J lost 3 bases, with 8 bases between them. The CDR3 is 14 residues long. The germline V gene encodes CDR1 MGHDK and CDR2 SYGVNS.